A selection of T cell receptor beta chains follows, all from one sample in a study of blood T cells in healthy people across ages. TCRdb passed the 5' RACE reads through MiXCR, listing each CDR3 protein once. The table shows approximately 680,000 distinct CDR3 sequences, with about a third occurring only once. The sample was blood. These receptors were taken from a woman at least 80 years old in good health. The CDR3 runs from the conserved cysteine through the conserved F or W. The D gene is left open where the match is weak. Some rows mark clone size as missing; the rest say once, few, many or name a class of expanded clone.

clone size: once
D gene: NA
J gene: TRBJ1-6
V gene: TRBV5-1
CDR3 DNA: TGCGCCAGCAGCTCCAATAATCCACCCCTCCACTTT
CDR3 protein: CASSSNNPPLHF

clone size: many
D gene: TRBD1
J gene: TRBJ2-7
V gene: TRBV11-2
CDR3 DNA: TGTGCCAGCAGTTTGCGGACAGGGCCGGGGGAGCAGTACTTC
CDR3 protein: CASSLRTGPGEQYF

clone size: many
D gene: TRBD2
J gene: TRBJ2-7
V gene: TRBV4-2
CDR3 DNA: TGTGCCAGCAGCCAAGATCCGGGGGGGCCCTACGAGCAGTACTTC
CDR3 protein: CASSQDPGGPYEQYF

clone size: NA
D gene: NA
J gene: TRBJ1-1
V gene: TRBV25-1
CDR3 DNA: TGTGCCAGCAGTGAGACAGCTCTCAACACTGAAGCTTTCTTT
CDR3 protein: CASSETALNTEAFF

clone size: many
D gene: NA
J gene: TRBJ2-7
V gene: TRBV15
CDR3 DNA: TGTGCCACCAGCAGAGGCGTCAGGGACTACGAGCAGTACTTC
CDR3 protein: CATSRGVRDYEQYF

clone size: many
D gene: NA
J gene: TRBJ2-4
V gene: TRBV7-2
CDR3 DNA: TGTGCCAGCAGCTTAAAGACAGGCCCCCGTCAGTACTTC
CDR3 protein: CASSLKTGPRQYF

clone size: NA
D gene: NA
J gene: TRBJ1-6
V gene: TRBV27
CDR3 DNA: TGTGCCAGCAGTATCCGAACAGGATTCTCCTATAATTCACCCCTCCACTTT
CDR3 protein: CASSIRTGFSYNSPLHF

clone size: NA
D gene: TRBD1
J gene: TRBJ1-1
V gene: TRBV4-1
CDR3 DNA: TGCGCCAGCAGCCAAGAAGGGGGCTGGGGGGATACTGAAGCTTTCTTT
CDR3 protein: CASSQEGGWGDTEAFF

clone size: NA
D gene: NA
J gene: TRBJ2-7
V gene: TRBV6-6
CDR3 DNA: TGTGCCAGCGGTACGTCAGGGATATACGAGCAGTACTTC
CDR3 protein: CASGTSGIYEQYF

clone size: NA
D gene: NA
J gene: TRBJ2-7
V gene: TRBV3-1
CDR3 DNA: TGTGCCAGCAGCCAACGCTTAATTGCGTGCTCCTACGAGCAGTACTTC
CDR3 protein: CASSQRLIACSYEQYF

clone size: many
D gene: NA
J gene: TRBJ2-5
V gene: TRBV2
CDR3 DNA: TGTGCCAGCAGTGTCCGGGAAGAGACCCAGTACTTC
CDR3 protein: CASSVREETQYF

clone size: few
D gene: NA
J gene: TRBJ1-1
V gene: TRBV30
CDR3 DNA: TGTGCCTGGAGCCGCGGTCCCAACACTGAAGCTTTCTTT
CDR3 protein: CAWSRGPNTEAFF

clone size: NA
D gene: TRBD2
J gene: TRBJ2-1
V gene: TRBV7-3
CDR3 DNA: TGTGCCAGCAGCCTCGGGACTAGCGGGAGTCCCTTCGATGAGCAGTTCTTC
CDR3 protein: CASSLGTSGSPFDEQFF

clone size: many
D gene: TRBD2
J gene: TRBJ2-1
V gene: TRBV3-1
CDR3 DNA: TGTGCCAGCAGCCAGGTAGCGGGGGGGCCTTACAATGAGCAGTTCTTC
CDR3 protein: CASSQVAGGPYNEQFF

clone size: many
D gene: TRBD2
J gene: TRBJ2-4
V gene: TRBV27
CDR3 DNA: TGTGCCAGCAGTTCTACCGGGACTAGCGGTCAAAGAAACATTCAGTACTTC
CDR3 protein: CASSSTGTSGQRNIQYF

clone size: many
D gene: TRBD1
J gene: TRBJ1-2
V gene: TRBV3-1
CDR3 DNA: TGTGCCAGCAGCCCATTGGGGACAGGGGGCTATGACTATGGCTACACCTTC
CDR3 protein: CASSPLGTGGYDYGYTF

clone size: NA
D gene: NA
J gene: TRBJ2-7
V gene: TRBV5-1
CDR3 DNA: TGCGCCAGCAGCTTGCGGACGGGGAAGGACGAGCAGTACTTC
CDR3 protein: CASSLRTGKDEQYF

clone size: many
D gene: NA
J gene: TRBJ2-5
V gene: TRBV7-2
CDR3 DNA: TGTGCCAGCAGCCCCGATGTCTCCAGGGAGACCCAGTACTTC
CDR3 protein: CASSPDVSRETQYF

clone size: NA
D gene: TRBD2
J gene: TRBJ2-1
V gene: TRBV2
CDR3 DNA: TGTGCCAGCAGTGTCGGCCTAGCGGGAGTTAATGAGCAGTTCTTC
CDR3 protein: CASSVGLAGVNEQFF

clone size: few
D gene: TRBD1
J gene: TRBJ1-5
V gene: TRBV6-1
CDR3 DNA: TGTGCCAGCACCGCGCTAGGGACAGGGGGTGGGCAGCCCCAGCATTTT
CDR3 protein: CASTALGTGGGQPQHF

clone size: NA
D gene: NA
J gene: TRBJ1-5
V gene: TRBV2
CDR3 DNA: TGTGCCAGCAGTAGTATAACCGGGACAAATAATCAGCCCCAGCATTTT
CDR3 protein: CASSSITGTNNQPQHF

clone size: many
D gene: TRBD2
J gene: TRBJ2-3
V gene: TRBV6-1
CDR3 DNA: TGTGCCAGCAGTCAGCGGACTAGCGGGGGGGCCGCAGATACGCAGTATTTT
CDR3 protein: CASSQRTSGGAADTQYF